This passage covers 22 T cell receptor beta chains from one sample sequenced in a study of blood T cell repertoires in COVID-19. The protocol was immunoSEQ multiplex PCR, while the TCRdb copy is restricted to in-frame clones and leaves out a portion. This table holds some 150,000 clones, roughly nine tenths found once. Sequencing was performed on peripheral blood. All receptors come from an older woman with acute or convalescent COVID-19.

A few counts support this clone. This rearrangement joins TRBV27 to TRBJ2-1; D is undetermined. The CDR3 has 12 residues. Germline V CDR1 and CDR2: MNHEY, SMNVEV (reference sequence). V lost 3 bases and J lost 8, with 8 bases in between. The CDR3 DNA reads as TGTGCCAGCAGTTTGGCTCAGGATGAGCAGTTCTTC. It specifies CASSLAQDEQFF.

The chain joins TRBV30 to TRBJ1-1; D unclear. CDR3 length: 13 residues. The ends were cut back, 2 bases at V and 4 bases at J, with 11 bases in the middle. CDR1 GTSNPN and CDR2 SVGIG come from the germline V gene (reference sequence). Written as DNA, the CDR3 is TGTGCCTGGAGTCCCGGACTCAGCACTGAAGCTTTCTTT. It translates to CAWSPGLSTEAFF.

The chain joins TRBV18 to TRBJ1-2; maybe TRBD1 (5 bases). Deletions cut 0 bases from V and 5 bases from J, with 13 bases between. Germline V gene data show CDR1 as KGHSH and CDR2 as LQKENI. This CDR3 is built from 15 residues. The CDR3 spells CASSPPVPDKYGYTF. The CDR3 DNA sequence: TGTGCCAGCTCACCACCCGTGCCGGACAAGTATGGCTACACCTTC.

This clone was seen just once. The rearrangement joins TRBV5-1 to TRBJ2-1; 13 bases line up with TRBD2. V trimming: 4 bases; J trimming: 9 bases; junction bases outside the gene matches: 10. Germline-derived CDR1 and CDR2 are SGHRS and YFSETQ. The CDR3 contains 16 residues. CDR3: CASSTGLAGLLGEQFF. CDR3 nucleotides: TGCGCCAGCAGCACGGGACTAGCGGGGCTCTTGGGTGAGCAGTTCTTC.

The rearrangement uses TRBV14 and TRBJ1-2, with D possibly matching TRBD1 (5 bases). Germline CDR1 is SGHDN and CDR2 is FVKESK. CDR3 length: 16 residues. V was shortened by 0 bases and J by 2 bases, with 13 bases between the two germline ends. The CDR3: CASSQEIWGANYGYTF. In nucleotides, the CDR3 is TGTGCCAGCAGCCAAGAAATATGGGGCGCCAACTATGGCTACACCTTC.

This chain connects TRBV6-5 to TRBJ1-5; D not resolved. This CDR3 comprises 14 residues. Trimming stripped 6 bases from V and 1 base from J, with 10 bases between. The germline CDR1 and CDR2 sequences are MNHEY and SVGAGI. The DNA for the CDR3 is TGTGCCAGCAGCCTCCGTAGAAGCAATCAGCCCCAGCATTTT. Encoded protein: CASSLRRSNQPQHF.

The chain couples TRBV7-2 to TRBJ1-2; 8 positions agree with TRBD1. J lost 1 base, V lost 5 bases, and 6 bases had no gene match. The CDR3 sequence is 15 residues long. Per the germline V gene, CDR1 is SGHTA and CDR2 is FQGNSA. Here the CDR3 DNA reads TGTGCCAGCAGCAAGCGGACAGGGATTAACTATGGCTACACCTTC. Protein: CASSKRTGINYGYTF.

V gene TRBV6-5 combines with J gene TRBJ1-2, with TRBD1 as a possible D gene (5 bases). The CDR3 covers 13 residues. In germline, CDR1 is MNHEY, CDR2 SVGAGI. Deletions cut 6 bases from V and 4 bases from J, with 12 bases between. CDR3 sequence reads: CASRRDSLYGYTF. CDR3 in DNA: TGTGCCAGCAGACGCGACAGTCTCTATGGCTACACCTTC.

The chain has TRBV2 and TRBJ2-5; 9 bases line up with TRBD2. There are 15 residues in the CDR3. V trimming: 4 bases; J trimming: 1 base; junction bases outside the gene matches: 4. Germline loops: CDR1 SNHLY, CDR2 FYNNEI. This CDR3 is CASSGERGAQETQYF. The CDR3 DNA reads as TGTGCCAGCAGTGGAGAGCGGGGGGCCCAAGAGACCCAGTACTTC.

This sequence joins TRBV6-6 and TRBJ1-2; TRBD1 aligns across 9 bases. This CDR3 is 14 amino acids long. Trimming removed 5 bases from V and 6 bases from J; junction bases left unmatched: 7. Germline assignment: CDR1 MNHNY and CDR2 SVGAGI (reference sequence). The CDR3 nucleotides read TGTGCCAGCAGTCCCCCGGGACAGGGCAATGGCTACACCTTC. Translated: CASSPPGQGNGYTF.

Only a few counts were recorded for this clone. CDR3 DNA: TGTGCCAGCAGTTTCGCCGGGGAGCTGTTTTTT. Its translation is CASSFAGELFF. J is TRBJ2-2 and V is TRBV27; D ambiguous. The V gene's germline CDR1 is MNHEY and CDR2 SMNVEV (reference sequence). V lost 3 bases and J 6 bases, leaving 2 bases between the germline ends. There are 11 residues in the CDR3.

The CDR3 nucleotides read TGTGCTAGTGGTTTGGTAGGGCAGGGAAGGCATCAGCCCCAGCATTTT. Encoded protein: CASGLVGQGRHQPQHF. The chain employs TRBV12-5 and TRBJ1-5; TRBD1 is a possible D gene (5 bases). This CDR3 spans 16 amino acids. Germline V gives CDR1 LGHNT, CDR2 FRNRAP. The ends were cut back, 0 bases at V and 5 bases at J, with 14 bases in the middle.

V is TRBV7-9 and J is TRBJ2-7; tentative D call: TRBD1 (6 bases). V gave up 4 bases and J gave up 5 bases, with 9 bases separating them. Looked up from germline, CDR1 is SEHNR and CDR2 is FQNEAQ (reference sequence). The CDR3 consists of 12 residues. This CDR3 reads CASSYDRNEQYV. The CDR3, as DNA: TGTGCCAGCAGCTATGACAGGAACGAGCAGTACGTC.

V gene TRBV9 combines with J gene TRBJ1-1; maybe TRBD1 (5 bases). Trimming pared 4 bases from V and 4 bases from J, leaving 11 bases between. The CDR3 consists of 13 residues. Per the germline V gene, CDR1 is SGDLS and CDR2 is YYNGEE. The CDR3 nucleotides are TGTGCCAGCAGCCTCGTGGGGGGCACTGAAGCTTTCTTT. Amino acids: CASSLVGGTEAFF.

V gene TRBV14 combines with J gene TRBJ1-1; a weak D match, TRBD1 (6 bases). The germline V and J ends were trimmed by 4 bases and 5 bases, with 17 bases remaining between them. Germline assignment: CDR1 SGHDN and CDR2 FVKESK. The CDR3 is 15 amino acids. The CDR3 DNA is TGTGCCAGCAGCCCTTGGGGCAGGGGAGCTACTGAAGCTTTCTTT. Translated: CASSPWGRGATEAFF.

The chain combines TRBV6-5 with TRBJ1-1; 10 positions match TRBD1. J was trimmed by 5 bases and V by 2 bases; bases with no gene match: 2. This CDR3 comprises 14 residues. Germline V gives CDR1 MNHEY, CDR2 SVGAGI. CDR3 region: CASSYDRGRTEAFF. The DNA for the CDR3 is TGTGCCAGCAGTTACGACAGGGGGCGGACTGAAGCTTTCTTT.

This clone was detected once. CDR3 nucleotides: TGTGCCAGTAGTCCGCCATTTTGGGGGGACAGGGCTTCACGGCGGGAAAAACTGTTTTTT. This codes for CASSPPFWGDRASRREKLFF. The J gene is TRBJ1-4, the V gene TRBV19, with 9 bases lining up with TRBD1. This CDR3 has 20 amino acids. CDR1 and CDR2 (germline): LNHDA, SQIVND (reference sequence). Trimming cost V 5 bases and J 8 bases; bases outside gene matches: 24.

The rearrangement joins TRBV18 to TRBJ1-4; maybe TRBD1 (5 bases). CDR3 length equals 15 residues. Germline loops: CDR1 KGHSH, CDR2 LQKENI. Trimming took 4 bases from V and 8 from J, leaving 17 bases between them. The CDR3 spells CASSLSPGGGEKLFF. The CDR3 coding sequence is TGTGCCAGCTCACTTTCCCCCGGGGGAGGAGAAAAACTGTTTTTT.

This clone was seen just once. V gene TRBV10-3 combines with J gene TRBJ2-2; the match to TRBD2 covers 8 bases. With 7 bases clipped from V and 3 bases from J, the junction kept 7 bases outside the gene matches. CDR3 length: 15 residues. The germline V gene has CDR1 ENHRY and CDR2 SYGVKD. In nucleotides, the CDR3 is TGTGCCATCAAACCGGGAGGGTTGGACACCGGGGAGCTGTTTTTT. Its translation is CAIKPGGLDTGELFF.

The chain uses TRBV1 and TRBJ2-3; no check of the table's D call, TRBD1, against the DNA was made. TRBV1 corresponds to a pseudogene. The CDR3 is made up of 16 amino acids. In DNA, the CDR3 is TGCACCAGCAGCCAAGATCTGGCAGGTAGGACAGATACGCAGTATTTT. Translation gives CTSSQDLAGRTDTQYF.

The chain has TRBV14 and TRBJ1-1, with TRBD1 identical over 7 bases. The germline CDR1 and CDR2 sequences are SGHDN and FVKESK. Trimming at V came to 0 bases and at J to 5 bases, leaving 3 bases not matched to a gene. The CDR3 loop spans 14 amino acids. CDR3 nucleotide sequence: TGTGCCAGCAGCCAAGATGCAGGGGGAACTGAAGCTTTCTTT. Protein product: CASSQDAGGTEAFF.

This clone was observed a single time. The CDR3 loop reads CASSLRTENTEAFF. CDR3 DNA sequence: TGTGCCAGCAGCTTACGGACAGAGAACACTGAAGCTTTCTTT. The chain employs TRBV7-8 and TRBJ1-1; D is possibly TRBD1 (6 bases). Germline V gene data show CDR1 as SGHVS and CDR2 as FQNEAQ. Trimming shortened V by 2 bases and J by 1 base, and 8 bases separated the two germline ends. This CDR3 region has 14 residues. The whole variable domain, remainder taken from reference TRBV7-8 and TRBJ1-1, is GAGVSQSPRYKVAKRGQDVALRCDPISGHVSLFWYQQALGQGPEFLTYFQNEAQLDKSGLPSDRFFAERPEGSVSTLKIQRTQQEDSAVYLCASSLRTENTEAFFGQGTRLTVV.